By share, the clone carrying this T cell receptor (beta chain) counts as large. What it binds is unknown. The sample is drawn from a study of high-grade serous ovarian cancer treatment subgroups. Study-level information: Each sample yielded on average about 7,000 unique TCR beta rearrangements from about 15,000 reads.

This CDR3 has 14 amino acids. Per germline, CDR1 GTSNPN and CDR2 SVGIG (reference sequence). The junction had 7 bases not matched to a gene; V was cut back by 2 bases and J by 6 bases. Tumor tissue was taken before any definitive surgery or chemotherapy was given. Study-wide points: Bulk tumor TCR sequencing gave no spatial information. Same-patient tumor repertoires overlapped at roughly 0.095 to 0.85; different patients barely overlapped. Clonal relatedness tracked neoantigen level, and by trend copy number and mutation load.

Clones were sequenced by immunoSEQ multiplex PCR, and TCRdb holds only the in-frame ones, with some missing. Of a few thousand clones in the sample, over 65% were seen once. The TCR was taken from a human donor with high-grade serous ovarian cancer. The J gene is TRBJ2-7, the V gene TRBV30, with 10 nucleotides matching TRBD1. Sample: tumor tissue. The CDR3 nucleotides read TGTGCCTGGAGTCATACCGGGACAGGGGTCGAGCAGTACTTC. Amino acids: CAWSHTGTGVEQYF.